The rows below give T cell receptor beta chains drawn from one sample of a study of PD-1 blockade in classical Hodgkin lymphoma. Profiled with immunoSEQ multiplex PCR; TCRdb holds only in-frame clones, not every one. The sample yields around 40,000 clones, approximately 78% seen once. Material: peripheral blood mononuclear cells (PBMCs), obtained at baseline. Every receptor here comes from a human donor with classical Hodgkin lymphoma. CDR3s leave out the opening cysteine and the closing phenylalanine or tryptophan.

CDR3 length,V gene,CDR3 protein
12,TRBV5-1,ASSLGGLRTEAF
13,TRBV6-5,ASSSLGRTVETQY
12,TRBV27,ASSFPGTTDTQY
17,TRBV9,ASSQRVGEGSSYNSPLH
13,TRBV28,ASSPAGFNTGELF
10,TRBV2,ASSEVAGTQY
13,TRBV7-9,ASSLGIGANYGYT
9,TRBV20-1,SAGTVTEAF
12,TRBV7-2,ASSQGQGGEKLF
14,TRBV6-4,ASSEASGGASDTQY
14,TRBV7-8,ASSPRPAGSSYEQY
13,TRBV25-1,ASSESLGPNTEAF
12,TRBV5-6,ASSLVPTGGEQY
10,TRBV2,GWDSRGDTQY
12,TRBV18,ASSPRVMDTEAF
10,TRBV29-1,SVETQGWGYT
13,TRBV27,ASSLVPRGAQTQY
10,TRBV12-5,ASGLVAYEQY
11,TRBV7-3,ASSPRPPDTQY
12,TRBV6-6,ASSYDGRQETQY
11,TRBV5-6,ASSLIKAYGYT